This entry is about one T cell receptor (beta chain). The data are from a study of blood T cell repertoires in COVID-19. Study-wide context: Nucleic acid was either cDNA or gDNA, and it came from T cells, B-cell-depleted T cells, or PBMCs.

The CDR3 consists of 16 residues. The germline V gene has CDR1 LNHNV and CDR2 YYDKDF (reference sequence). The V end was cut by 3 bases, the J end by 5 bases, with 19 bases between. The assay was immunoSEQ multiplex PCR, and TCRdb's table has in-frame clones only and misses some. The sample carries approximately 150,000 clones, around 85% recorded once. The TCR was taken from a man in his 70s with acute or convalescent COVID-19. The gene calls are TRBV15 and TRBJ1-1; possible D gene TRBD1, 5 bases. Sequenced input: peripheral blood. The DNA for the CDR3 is TGTGCCACCAGCAGCCCTAATACGGGGGTTAGGACTGAAGCTTTCTTT. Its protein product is CATSSPNTGVRTEAFF. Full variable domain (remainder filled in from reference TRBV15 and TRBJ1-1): DAMVIQNPRYQVTQFGKPVTLSCSQTLNHNVMYWYQQKSSQAPKLLFHYYDKDFNNEADTPDNFQSRRPNTSFCFLDIRSPGLGDTAMYLCATSSPNTGVRTEAFFGQGTRLTVV.